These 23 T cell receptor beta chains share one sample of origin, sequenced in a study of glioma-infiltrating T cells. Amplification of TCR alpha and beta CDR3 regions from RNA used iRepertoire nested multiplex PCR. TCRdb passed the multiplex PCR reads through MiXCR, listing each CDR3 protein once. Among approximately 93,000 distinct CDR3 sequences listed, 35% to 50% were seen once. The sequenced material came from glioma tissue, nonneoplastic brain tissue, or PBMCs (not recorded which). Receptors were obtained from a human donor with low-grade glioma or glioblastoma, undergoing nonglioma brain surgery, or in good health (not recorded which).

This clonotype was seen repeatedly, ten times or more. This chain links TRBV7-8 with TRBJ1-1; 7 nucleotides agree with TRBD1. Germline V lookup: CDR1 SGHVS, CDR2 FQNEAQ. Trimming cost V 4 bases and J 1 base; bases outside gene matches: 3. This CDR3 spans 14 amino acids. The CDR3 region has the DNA TGTGCCAGCAGCTCCGGGACAGCGAACACTGAAGCTTTCTTT. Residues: CASSSGTANTEAFF.

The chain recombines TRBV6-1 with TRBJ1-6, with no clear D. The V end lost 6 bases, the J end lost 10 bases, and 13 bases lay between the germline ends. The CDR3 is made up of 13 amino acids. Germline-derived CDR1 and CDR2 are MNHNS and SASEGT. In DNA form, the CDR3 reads TGTGCCAGCAGGACTCTGGACCTGTCACCCCTCCACTTT. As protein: CASRTLDLSPLHF.

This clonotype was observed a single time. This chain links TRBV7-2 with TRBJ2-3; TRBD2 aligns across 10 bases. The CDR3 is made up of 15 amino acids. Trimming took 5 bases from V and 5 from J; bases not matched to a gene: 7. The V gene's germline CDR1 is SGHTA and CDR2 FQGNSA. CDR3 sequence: CASSQTSGKEDTQYF. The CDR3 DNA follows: TGTGCCAGCAGCCAAACTAGCGGGAAGGAAGATACGCAGTATTTT.

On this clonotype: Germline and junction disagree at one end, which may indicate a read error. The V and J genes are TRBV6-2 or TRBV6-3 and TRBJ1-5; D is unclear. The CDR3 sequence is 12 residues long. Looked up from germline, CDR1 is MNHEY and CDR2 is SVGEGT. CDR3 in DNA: TGTGCCAGGAGATCACCCAATCGGCCCCAGCATTTT. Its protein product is CARRSPNRPQHF.

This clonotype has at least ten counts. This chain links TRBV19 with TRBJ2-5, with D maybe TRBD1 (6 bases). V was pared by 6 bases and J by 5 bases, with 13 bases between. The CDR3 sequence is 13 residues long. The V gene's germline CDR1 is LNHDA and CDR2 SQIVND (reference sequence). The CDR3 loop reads CASRDSQGETQYF. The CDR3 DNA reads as TGTGCCAGTAGGGACAGCCAGGGGGAGACCCAGTACTTC.

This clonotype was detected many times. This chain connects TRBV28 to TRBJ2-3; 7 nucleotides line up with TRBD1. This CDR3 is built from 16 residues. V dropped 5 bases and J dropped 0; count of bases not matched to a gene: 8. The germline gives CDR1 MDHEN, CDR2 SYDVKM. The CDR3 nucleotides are TGTGCCAGCAGTCCACCGGGACAGCTTAGCACAGATACGCAGTATTTT. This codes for CASSPPGQLSTDTQYF.

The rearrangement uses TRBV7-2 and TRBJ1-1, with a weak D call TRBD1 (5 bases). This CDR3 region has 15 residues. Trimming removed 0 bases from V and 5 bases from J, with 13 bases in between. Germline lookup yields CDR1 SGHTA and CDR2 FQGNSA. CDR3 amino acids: CASSLARGAPTEAFF. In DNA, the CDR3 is TGTGCCAGCAGCTTAGCGCGCGGGGCCCCGACTGAAGCTTTCTTT.

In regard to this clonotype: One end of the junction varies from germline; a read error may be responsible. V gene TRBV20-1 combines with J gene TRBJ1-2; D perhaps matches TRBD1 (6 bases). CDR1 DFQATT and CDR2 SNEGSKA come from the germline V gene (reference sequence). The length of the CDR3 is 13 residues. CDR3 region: CRASHRVDYGYTF. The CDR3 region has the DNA TGCCGTGCTAGTCACAGGGTAGACTATGGCTATACCTTC.

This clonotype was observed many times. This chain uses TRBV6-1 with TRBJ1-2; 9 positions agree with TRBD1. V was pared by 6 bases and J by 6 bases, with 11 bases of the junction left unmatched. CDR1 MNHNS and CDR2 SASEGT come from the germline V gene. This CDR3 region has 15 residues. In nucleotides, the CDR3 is TGTGCCAGCAGGCCTCCTGCGACAGGGGGGAATGGCTACACCTTC. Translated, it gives CASRPPATGGNGYTF.

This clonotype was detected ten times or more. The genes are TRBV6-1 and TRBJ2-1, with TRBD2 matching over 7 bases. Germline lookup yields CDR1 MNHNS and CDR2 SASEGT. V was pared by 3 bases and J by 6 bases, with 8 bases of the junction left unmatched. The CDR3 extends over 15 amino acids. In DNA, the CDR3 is TGTGCCAGCAGTGACGGCGGGAGCCCTTTCAATGAGCAGTTCTTC. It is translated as CASSDGGSPFNEQFF.

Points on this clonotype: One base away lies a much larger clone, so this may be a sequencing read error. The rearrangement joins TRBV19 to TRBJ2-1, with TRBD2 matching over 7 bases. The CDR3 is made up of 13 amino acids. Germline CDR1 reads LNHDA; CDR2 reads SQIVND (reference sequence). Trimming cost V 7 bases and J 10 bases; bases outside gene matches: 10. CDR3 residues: CASKGLADYEQFF. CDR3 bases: TGTGCCAGTAAAGGGCTAGCGGACTACGAGCAGTTCTTC.

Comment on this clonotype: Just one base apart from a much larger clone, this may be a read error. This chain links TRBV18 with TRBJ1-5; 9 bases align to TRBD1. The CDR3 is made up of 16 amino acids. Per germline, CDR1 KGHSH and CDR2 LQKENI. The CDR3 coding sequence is TGTGCCAGCTCATTACAGGGGGCGGCGAGCAATCAGCCCCAGAATTTT. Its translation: CASSLQGAASNQPQNF.

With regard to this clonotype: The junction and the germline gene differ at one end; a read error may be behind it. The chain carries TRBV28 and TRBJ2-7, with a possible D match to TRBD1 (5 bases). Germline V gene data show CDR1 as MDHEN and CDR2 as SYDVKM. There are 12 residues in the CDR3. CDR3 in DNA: TGTGTCAGCAGTTCGCAGGGTTACGAGCAGTACTTC. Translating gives CVSSSQGYEQYF. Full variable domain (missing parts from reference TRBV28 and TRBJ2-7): DVKVTQSSRYLVKRTGEKVFLECVQDMDHENMFWYRQDPGLGLRLIYFSYDVKMKEKGDIPEGYSVSREKKERFSLILESASTNQTSMYLCVSSSQGYEQYFGPGTRLTVT.

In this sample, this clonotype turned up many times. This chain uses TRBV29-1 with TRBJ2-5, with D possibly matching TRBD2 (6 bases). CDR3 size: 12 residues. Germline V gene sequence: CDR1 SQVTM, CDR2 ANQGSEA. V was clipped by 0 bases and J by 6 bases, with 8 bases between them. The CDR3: CSVEDGGKTQYF. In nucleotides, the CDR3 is TGCAGCGTTGAAGATGGGGGGAAGACCCAGTACTTC.

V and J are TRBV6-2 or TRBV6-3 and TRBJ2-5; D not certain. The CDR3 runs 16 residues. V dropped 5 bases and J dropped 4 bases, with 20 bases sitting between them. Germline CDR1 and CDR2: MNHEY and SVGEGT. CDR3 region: CASSQDPSGRIETQYF. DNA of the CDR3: TGTGCCAGCAGTCAGGACCCCTCGGGTAGAATAGAGACCCAGTACTTC.

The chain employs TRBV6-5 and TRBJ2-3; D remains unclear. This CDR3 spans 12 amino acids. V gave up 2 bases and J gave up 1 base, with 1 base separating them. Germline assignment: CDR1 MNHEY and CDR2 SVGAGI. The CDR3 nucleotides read TGTGCCAGCAGTTACCGCACAGATACGCAGTATTTT. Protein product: CASSYRTDTQYF.

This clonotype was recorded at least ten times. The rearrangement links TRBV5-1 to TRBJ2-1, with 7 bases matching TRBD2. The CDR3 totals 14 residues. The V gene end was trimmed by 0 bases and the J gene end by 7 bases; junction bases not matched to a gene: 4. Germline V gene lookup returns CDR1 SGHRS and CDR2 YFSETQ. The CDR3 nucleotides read TGCGCCAGCAGCTTGGGGCGGGGGTGGAATGAGCAGTTCTTC. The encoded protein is CASSLGRGWNEQFF.

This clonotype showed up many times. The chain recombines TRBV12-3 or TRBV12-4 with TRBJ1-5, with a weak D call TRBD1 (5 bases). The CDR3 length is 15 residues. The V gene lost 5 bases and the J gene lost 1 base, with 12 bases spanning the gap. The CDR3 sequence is CASSRGVGSNQPQHF. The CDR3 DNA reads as TGTGCCAGCAGTCGAGGGGTCGGGAGCAATCAGCCCCAGCATTTT.

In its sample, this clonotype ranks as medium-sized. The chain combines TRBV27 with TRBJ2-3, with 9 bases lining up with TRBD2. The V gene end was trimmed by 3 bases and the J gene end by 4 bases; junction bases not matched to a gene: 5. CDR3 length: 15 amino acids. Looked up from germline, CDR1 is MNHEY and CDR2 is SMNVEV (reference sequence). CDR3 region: CASSFGTSSPDTQYF. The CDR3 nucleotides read TGTGCCAGCAGTTTTGGGACTAGCAGCCCAGATACGCAGTATTTT.

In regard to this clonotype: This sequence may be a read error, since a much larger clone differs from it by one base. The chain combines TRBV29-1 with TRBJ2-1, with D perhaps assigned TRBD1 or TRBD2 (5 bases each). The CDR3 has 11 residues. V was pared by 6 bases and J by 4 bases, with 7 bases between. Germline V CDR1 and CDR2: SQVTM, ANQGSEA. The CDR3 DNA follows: TGCAGCGTCAGGGAGTACAATGAGCAGTTCTTC. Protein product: CSVREYNEQFF.

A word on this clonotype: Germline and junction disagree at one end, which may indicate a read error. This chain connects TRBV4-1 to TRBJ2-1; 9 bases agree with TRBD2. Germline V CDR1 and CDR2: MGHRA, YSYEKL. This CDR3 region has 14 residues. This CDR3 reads CASSPCSGGNEQFF. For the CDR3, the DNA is TGCGCGAGCAGCCCATGTAGCGGGGGAAATGAGCAGTTCTTC.

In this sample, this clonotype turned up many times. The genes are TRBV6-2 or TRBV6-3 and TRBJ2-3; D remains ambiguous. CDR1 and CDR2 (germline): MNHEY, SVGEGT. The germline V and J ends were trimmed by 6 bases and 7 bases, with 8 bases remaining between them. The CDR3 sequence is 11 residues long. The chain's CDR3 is CASRLAYTQYF. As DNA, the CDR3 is TGTGCCAGCAGACTGGCTTATACGCAGTATTTT.

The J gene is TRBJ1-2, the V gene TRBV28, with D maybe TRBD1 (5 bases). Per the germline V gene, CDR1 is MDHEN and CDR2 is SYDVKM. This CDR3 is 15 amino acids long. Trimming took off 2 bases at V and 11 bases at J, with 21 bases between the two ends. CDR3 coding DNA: TGTGCCAGCAGTTTAGTACAGACAGTCGTAAGTGGTTACACCTTC. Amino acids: CASSLVQTVVSGYTF.